Following are 8 T cell receptor beta chains from one sample sequenced in a study of cytomegalovirus exposure and HLA in healthy donors. The PCR was carried out with 60 Vbeta primers and 13 Jbeta primers. Sequenced by immunoSEQ multiplex PCR; TCRdb stores in-frame clones only, minus some. The sample holds about 120,000 clones, about 80% seen once. Sample: PBMCs. The source is a female donor in good health and CMV-seronegative.

This rearrangement joins TRBV10-2 to TRBJ2-2, with 9 bases matching TRBD2. Trimming took 3 bases from V and 4 from J; bases not matched to a gene: 15. This CDR3 has 19 residues. Germline lookup yields CDR1 WSHSY and CDR2 SAAADI. The CDR3 spells CASSDLQGRGGRSTGELFF. DNA of the CDR3: TGCGCCAGCAGTGATTTGCAGGGGCGGGGGGGCCGGAGCACCGGGGAGCTGTTTTTT.

The chain uses TRBV30 and TRBJ1-1; TRBD1 aligns across 8 bases. Germline V CDR1 and CDR2: GTSNPN, SVGIG (reference sequence). The CDR3 has 15 residues. V lost 3 bases and J lost 1; bases outside the gene matches: 7. The CDR3 spells CAWRPSDRENTEAFF. CDR3 nucleotides: TGTGCCTGGAGACCCTCGGACAGGGAGAACACTGAAGCTTTCTTT.

This rearrangement joins TRBV6-1 to TRBJ2-4; D might be TRBD1 (6 bases). CDR3 length equals 13 residues. CDR1 and CDR2 (germline): MNHNS, SASEGT. The germline V and J ends were trimmed by 4 bases and 8 bases, with 12 bases remaining between them. As DNA, the CDR3 is TGTGCCAGCAGTGCCCGCCGACAGGACATTCAGTACTTC. Amino acids: CASSARRQDIQYF.

The chain recombines TRBV7-3 with TRBJ2-1; no definite D call. Germline V gene lookup returns CDR1 SGHTA and CDR2 FQGTGA. The CDR3 is 15 residues long. Trimming removed 5 bases at V and 2 bases at J, with 13 bases between. CDR3 loop: CASSPRKLPYNEQFF. CDR3 coding DNA: TGTGCCAGCAGCCCCCGCAAGCTCCCCTACAATGAGCAGTTCTTC.

This chain uses TRBV19 with TRBJ2-2, with 9 bases fitting TRBD2. With 5 bases clipped from V and 4 bases from J, the junction kept 11 bases outside the gene matches. Germline values: CDR1 LNHDA, CDR2 SQIVND (reference sequence). The CDR3 is 17 amino acids. This CDR3 is CASSESRGRGGTGELFF. The CDR3 DNA reads as TGTGCCAGTAGTGAAAGCCGCGGGAGGGGGGGCACCGGGGAGCTGTTTTTT.

The chain has TRBV7-8 and TRBJ2-3; tentative D call: TRBD1 (6 bases). Germline values: CDR1 SGHVS, CDR2 FQNEAQ. V lost 4 bases and J 3 bases, leaving 14 bases between the germline ends. The CDR3 consists of 15 residues. The CDR3: CASSSPQGMTDTQYF. The CDR3 DNA sequence: TGTGCCAGCAGCTCCCCACAGGGTATGACAGATACGCAGTATTTT.

The CDR3, as DNA: TGTGCCAGCAGTTACCTAGCTGGGAGCTCCTACAATGAGCAGTTCTTC. As protein: CASSYLAGSSYNEQFF. This chain links TRBV6-5 with TRBJ2-1, with D possibly being TRBD2 (5 bases). The germline V gene encodes CDR1 MNHEY and CDR2 SVGAGI. The germline V and J ends were trimmed by 2 bases and 0 bases, with 11 bases remaining between them. The CDR3 loop spans 16 amino acids.

This clone is a singleton in its sample. J is TRBJ2-3 and V is TRBV9; tentative D call: TRBD2 (6 bases). Germline V CDR1 and CDR2: SGDLS, YYNGEE. Trimming stripped 1 base from V and 0 bases from J, with 9 bases between. The CDR3 sequence is 15 residues long. CDR3 protein: CASSVSAGSTDTQYF. CDR3 bases: TGTGCCAGCAGCGTATCGGCGGGGAGCACAGATACGCAGTATTTT.